A few counts support the clone carrying this T cell receptor beta chain. Trimming took 6 bases from V and 0 from J; bases not matched to a gene: 6. The V gene's germline CDR1 is MNHEY and CDR2 SVGEGT. The CDR3 consists of 17 residues. The data were obtained in a study of blood T cell repertoires in COVID-19. Generated by immunoSEQ multiplex PCR, the TCRdb table keeps only in-frame clones and is missing some. This sample carries approximately 140,000 clones, about 81% of them seen once, and the ten largest clones take 17%. The sequenced sample was peripheral blood. This receptor was obtained from a woman at least 80 years old with acute or convalescent COVID-19. The chain uses TRBV6-2 or TRBV6-3 and TRBJ2-2, with 11 bases fitting TRBD2. The CDR3: CASSYLAGGPNTGELFF. The CDR3 coding sequence is TGTGCCAGCAGCTATCTAGCGGGGGGTCCGAACACCGGGGAGCTGTTTTTT.